One and the same sample provided the 30 T cell receptor beta chains below, sequenced in a study of OX40 agonist ivuxolimab in advanced cancers. Using immunoSEQ multiplex PCR, the repertoire was profiled, and TCRdb retains in-frame clones only, with some absent. The table has 77,000 or so clones, 85% to 95% seen once. Sequencing was performed on CD4+ or CD8+ T cells sorted from blood, taken in a trial of the OX40 agonist ivuxolimab. The receptors stem from an adult with an advanced solid tumor such as melanoma, head and neck, liver or kidney cancer.

The CDR3 DNA sequence: TGTGCCAGCAGCTCTCCAGGGAGATGGTACTTC. Translating it yields CASSSPGRWYF. The chain uses TRBV13 and TRBJ2-7; D might be TRBD1 or TRBD2, each matching 5 bases. The germline gives CDR1 PRHDT, CDR2 FYEKMQ (reference sequence). The CDR3 runs 11 residues. The V end was cut by 4 bases, the J end by 12 bases, with 13 bases between.

The chain links TRBV25-1 to TRBJ2-3; D is undetermined. Per the germline V gene, CDR1 is MGHDK and CDR2 is SYGVNS. V was cut by 5 bases and J by 4 bases, with 13 bases left in between. This CDR3 comprises 14 residues. The CDR3, as DNA: TGTGCCAGCAGTCTCTGGACCCGCCCAGATACGCAGTATTTT. Residues: CASSLWTRPDTQYF.

The CDR3 region has the DNA TGTGCCAGCAGCGGAATCAGGGAAGGGGCGGAGCTGTTTTTT. Its translation: CASSGIREGAELFF. This chain uses TRBV9 with TRBJ2-2; D perhaps matches TRBD1 (5 bases). CDR3 length equals 14 residues. The germline CDR1 and CDR2 sequences are SGDLS and YYNGEE. Trimming left V 3 bases short and J 10 bases short, with 16 bases between.

The chain recombines TRBV19 with TRBJ2-3, with 8 bases identical to TRBD2. V lost 5 bases and J lost 2; bases outside the gene matches: 9. This CDR3 has 16 residues. Germline values: CDR1 LNHDA, CDR2 SQIVND (reference sequence). The CDR3 DNA reads TGTGCCAGTAGTCCTCGGACTAGCCCATTCACAGATACGCAGTATTTT. Amino acids: CASSPRTSPFTDTQYF.

The gene calls are TRBV21-1 and TRBJ2-7; the D call in the table, TRBD1, was not verified against the DNA. TRBV21-1 is deemed a pseudogene. The CDR3 extends over 15 amino acids. CDR3: CASSKAGRLPYEQYF. The CDR3 DNA follows: TGTGCCAGCAGCAAAGCGGGCCGGCTACCCTACGAGCAGTACTTC.

The genes are TRBV13 and TRBJ2-3, with a possible D match to TRBD1 (5 bases). The CDR3 has 14 amino acids. In germline, CDR1 is PRHDT, CDR2 FYEKMQ (reference sequence). The V end lost 3 bases, the J end lost 5 bases, and 12 bases lay between the germline ends. For the CDR3, the DNA is TGTGCCAGCAGCTTCCGACAGTTTCAAGATACGCAGTATTTT. Protein: CASSFRQFQDTQYF. The whole variable domain, remainder taken from reference TRBV13 and TRBJ2-3, is AAGVIQSPRHLIKEKRETATLKCYPIPRHDTVYWYQQGPGQDPQFLISFYEKMQSDKGSIPDRFSAQQFSDYHSELNMSSLELGDSALYFCASSFRQFQDTQYFGPGTRLTVL.

The chain combines TRBV5-6 with TRBJ1-4, with D perhaps matching TRBD1 (5 bases). Germline values: CDR1 SGHDT, CDR2 YYEEEE. The V and J ends lost 4 bases and 3 bases respectively, with 13 bases between them. This CDR3 has 15 amino acids. Written as DNA, the CDR3 is TGTGCCAGCAGCCTCCTTCGGGACGCTAATGAAAAACTGTTTTTT. The encoded protein is CASSLLRDANEKLFF.

This chain uses TRBV7-9 with TRBJ2-6; D uncertain. Germline assignment: CDR1 SEHNR and CDR2 FQNEAQ (reference sequence). The CDR3 covers 17 residues. Trimming removed 5 bases at V and 1 base at J, with 15 bases between. CDR3 coding DNA: TGTGCCAGCAGCGCGCCGCATCAGGAGTCTGGGGCCAACGTCCTGACTTTC. The encoded protein is CASSAPHQESGANVLTF.

The chain uses TRBV5-6 and TRBJ2-5, with TRBD2 matching over 10 bases. The CDR3 has 14 amino acids. The germline V gene has CDR1 SGHDT and CDR2 YYEEEE. J lost 0 bases, V lost 6 bases, and 2 bases had no gene match. The CDR3 sequence: CASKAGGYQETQYF. Here the CDR3 DNA reads TGTGCCAGCAAAGCGGGGGGGTACCAAGAGACCCAGTACTTC.

The J gene is TRBJ2-5, the V gene TRBV12-5, with TRBD2 matching over 12 bases. The germline CDR1 and CDR2 sequences are LGHNT and FRNRAP. The CDR3 runs 19 residues. V gave up 1 base and J gave up 4 bases; unmatched junction bases: 13. DNA of the CDR3: TGTGCTAGTGGTTTGGAGGAGGGTCCTAGCGGGGGGGCTGGAGAGACCCAGTACTTC. Amino acids: CASGLEEGPSGGAGETQYF.

This clone is labeled as medium-sized. This rearrangement joins TRBV5-6 to TRBJ1-2; D remains ambiguous. The germline gives CDR1 SGHDT, CDR2 YYEEEE. This CDR3 is built from 15 residues. V was clipped by 0 bases and J by 0 bases, with 9 bases between them. This CDR3 is CASSLGASPNYGYTF. CDR3 in DNA: TGTGCCAGCAGCTTGGGGGCCAGCCCTAACTATGGCTACACCTTC.

The gene calls are TRBV9 and TRBJ1-1, with TRBD1 matching 8 bases. The CDR3 contains 13 residues. The germline CDR1 and CDR2 sequences are SGDLS and YYNGEE. The V segment lost 0 bases and the J segment 8 bases; nucleotides outside the gene matches: 3. The CDR3, as DNA: TGTGCCAGCAGCGTAGTGGACAGGGCGGAAGCTTTCTTT. It is translated as CASSVVDRAEAFF.

This clone was observed once. The V gene is TRBV11-2, the J gene TRBJ1-2; possibly TRBD1 for D (5 bases). Trimming took off 4 bases at V and 4 bases at J, with 10 bases between the two ends. The CDR3 covers 13 residues. Germline CDR1 and CDR2: SGHAT and FQNNGV. The CDR3 bases are TGTGCCAGCAGCTGGGGGACGGTCTATGGCTACACCTTC. Amino acid sequence: CASSWGTVYGYTF.

J is TRBJ2-7 and V is TRBV10-1, with D tentatively TRBD1 or TRBD2 (5 bases each). Trimming removed 8 bases from V and 0 bases from J, with 8 bases in between. Germline CDR1 and CDR2: WNHNN and SYGVQD (reference sequence). The CDR3 length is 12 residues. The CDR3, as DNA: TGCGCCAGCGGGACGGACTCCTACGAGCAGTACTTC. Translated: CASGTDSYEQYF.

The chain uses TRBV10-3 and TRBJ1-1; the match to TRBD1 covers 9 bases. J gave up 5 bases and V 10 bases, and 11 bases lay outside the gene matches. Germline V gene data show CDR1 as ENHRY and CDR2 as SYGVKD. The CDR3 runs to 14 residues. DNA for the CDR3: TGTGCCAGCGAGGACAGGGGTGGGATAACTGAAGCTTTCTTT. Translated, it gives CASEDRGGITEAFF.

This rearrangement joins TRBV18 to TRBJ1-6; D is possibly TRBD1 (6 bases). The CDR3 spans 16 residues. Trimming took 0 bases from V and 8 from J, leaving 14 bases between them. CDR1 and CDR2 (germline): KGHSH, LQKENI. The CDR3 region has the DNA TGTGCCAGCTCACCACCGTGGGGCGAGGGGGATTCACCCCTCCACTTT. It yields the protein CASSPPWGEGDSPLHF. Full variable domain (rest looked up from reference TRBV18 and TRBJ1-6): NAGVMQNPRHLVRRRGQEARLRCSPMKGHSHVYWYRQLPEEGLKFMVYLQKENIIDESGMPKERFSAEFPKEGPSILRIQQVVRGDSAAYFCASSPPWGEGDSPLHFGNGTRLTVT.

V gene TRBV5-6 combines with J gene TRBJ2-3; no clear D gene. The V end lost 0 bases, the J end lost 6 bases, and 14 bases lay between the germline ends. The CDR3 loop spans 15 amino acids. Germline CDR1 is SGHDT and CDR2 is YYEEEE. The CDR3 DNA follows: TGTGCCAGCAGCTTGGGGGGATTCTCCGTCGATACGCAGTATTTT. As protein: CASSLGGFSVDTQYF.

The chain combines TRBV4-1 with TRBJ2-7; 8 nucleotides line up with TRBD2. Germline values: CDR1 MGHRA, CDR2 YSYEKL. The V and J ends lost 4 bases and 1 base, in that order; junction bases with no gene match: 9. This CDR3 spans 16 amino acids. The CDR3 coding sequence is TGCGCCAGCAGCCCTCGGGATAGCGGGGATTCCTACGAGCAGTACTTC. Protein product: CASSPRDSGDSYEQYF.

CDR3 in amino acids: CASSLAPGLNTGELFF. CDR3 DNA: TGTGCCAGCAGCTTAGCTCCGGGACTTAACACCGGGGAGCTGTTTTTT. This sequence joins TRBV11-2 and TRBJ2-2, with D possibly matching TRBD2 (6 bases). Germline V gene lookup returns CDR1 SGHAT and CDR2 FQNNGV. Trimming cost V 1 base and J 2 bases, with 11 bases left between them. This CDR3 has 16 amino acids. Full variable domain (remainder filled in from reference TRBV11-2 and TRBJ2-2): EAGVAQSPRYKIIEKRQSVAFWCNPISGHATLYWYQQILGQGPKLLIQFQNNGVVDDSQLPKDRFSAERLKGVDSTLKIQPAKLEDSAVYLCASSLAPGLNTGELFFGEGSRLTVL.

This rearrangement joins TRBV7-9 to TRBJ1-2; D ambiguous. This CDR3 is 15 amino acids long. Trimming took off 5 bases at V and 4 bases at J, with 17 bases between the two ends. Looked up from germline, CDR1 is SEHNR and CDR2 is FQNEAQ (reference sequence). As DNA, the CDR3 is TGTGCCAGCAGCACCGAGTCGTCGGCGTTCTATGGCTACACCTTC. Translated: CASSTESSAFYGYTF.

The count of this clone is one. The chain is built from TRBV4-3 and TRBJ2-3, with TRBD2 matching 12 bases. In germline, CDR1 is LGHNA, CDR2 YSLEER. V lost 6 bases and J lost 0; bases outside the gene matches: 7. This CDR3 is 17 amino acids long. The chain's CDR3 is CASSLAGGILSTDTQYF. As DNA, the CDR3 is TGCGCCAGCAGTCTAGCGGGGGGGATCCTAAGCACAGATACGCAGTATTTT.

This clone was seen only once. The chain links TRBV5-8 to TRBJ1-1, with D maybe TRBD1 (5 bases). The CDR3 length is 15 residues. Germline CDR1 SGHTS, CDR2 YDEGEE. The ends were cut back, 0 bases at V and 3 bases at J, with 12 bases in the middle. The CDR3 spells CASSLGYWGDTEAFF. In nucleotides, the CDR3 is TGTGCCAGCAGCTTGGGGTACTGGGGGGACACTGAAGCTTTCTTT.

The chain joins TRBV13 to TRBJ2-5; TRBD1 matches 7 bases. Trimming cost V 0 bases and J 3 bases; bases outside gene matches: 1. This CDR3 is built from 14 residues. CDR1 PRHDT and CDR2 FYEKMQ come from the germline V gene (reference sequence). The CDR3 DNA reads as TGTGCCAGCAGCTTAGGGACAGGGAAAGAGACCCAGTACTTC. This gives the protein CASSLGTGKETQYF.

For the CDR3, the DNA is TGCGCCAGCAGCTTGACAGCGGGGGGTCTAAATGAGCAGTTCTTC. Amino acids: CASSLTAGGLNEQFF. This chain uses TRBV5-1 with TRBJ2-1; 9 bases map to TRBD2. This CDR3 spans 15 amino acids. Germline V gene sequence: CDR1 SGHRS, CDR2 YFSETQ. V shed 1 base and J 7 bases; nucleotides not matched to a gene: 6.

V usage is TRBV9 and J usage is TRBJ2-1; 14 bases map to TRBD2. The V and J ends lost 2 bases and 5 bases, in that order; junction bases with no gene match: 12. The CDR3 covers 19 residues. The germline gives CDR1 SGDLS, CDR2 YYNGEE. The CDR3 loop is CASSVSGTSGGLLNNEQFF. CDR3 DNA sequence: TGTGCCAGCAGCGTCTCCGGGACTAGCGGGGGCCTCCTAAACAATGAGCAGTTCTTC.

The J gene is TRBJ2-7, the V gene TRBV2; possibly TRBD1 for D (6 bases). With 5 bases removed from V and 0 bases from J, the gap between germline ends came to 11 bases. This CDR3 comprises 14 residues. Germline V gene data show CDR1 as SNHLY and CDR2 as FYNNEI. The chain's CDR3 is CASSPGHHSYEQYF. CDR3 coding DNA: TGTGCCAGCAGTCCGGGACATCACTCCTACGAGCAGTACTTC.

This chain joins TRBV2 and TRBJ2-7; TRBD1 is a possible D gene (5 bases). Germline V CDR1 and CDR2: SNHLY, FYNNEI. Trimming cost V 0 bases and J 0 bases, with 21 bases left between them. The CDR3 is 19 amino acids. The CDR3 coding sequence is TGTGCCAGCAGTGAAGCGAGGTTCGACTGGGGCTTAAGCTCCTACGAGCAGTACTTC. Amino acid sequence: CASSEARFDWGLSSYEQYF.

CDR3 DNA: TGTGCCAGCAGTTCCTCCACGGGTAACTTCTACGAGCAGTACTTC. This codes for CASSSSTGNFYEQYF. This chain links TRBV27 with TRBJ2-7; D unresolved. CDR3 length: 15 residues. In germline, CDR1 is MNHEY, CDR2 SMNVEV (reference sequence). V was shortened by 4 bases and J by 3 bases, with 16 bases between the two germline ends.

V and J are TRBV7-9 and TRBJ2-3; 11 nucleotides align to TRBD1. CDR1 is SEHNR, CDR2 FQNEAQ, per germline (reference sequence). The ends lost 4 bases at V and 3 bases at J; junction bases unmatched: 6. This CDR3 has 16 residues. The CDR3 reads CASSSTGQGGTDTQYF. As DNA, the CDR3 is TGTGCCAGCAGCTCAACGGGACAGGGGGGAACAGATACGCAGTATTTT.

The V call is TRBV19, the J call TRBJ1-2; D gene ambiguous. Trimming took 5 bases from V and 4 from J, leaving 14 bases between them. CDR3 size: 14 residues. Germline V gene sequence: CDR1 LNHDA, CDR2 SQIVND (reference sequence). Written as DNA, the CDR3 is TGTGCCAGTAGTCCCCGGGCAGGCGGCTATGGCTACACCTTC. Amino acid sequence: CASSPRAGGYGYTF.